The 6 T cell receptor beta chains in this list originate from one sample, sequenced in a study of a mutant IDH1 vaccine in newly diagnosed glioma. Their target antigens are unknown. Only in-frame clones appear in the TCRdb table, and some are missing; sequencing was by immunoSEQ multiplex PCR. The sample holds tens of thousands of clones, 80% to 90% seen once. Documented time point: week 47, end of study. Each dose of the vaccine consisted of 300 ug of mutant IDH1 20-mer peptide, with topical imiquimod. This material consisted of PBMCs, taken from a glioma patient whose treatment included an IDH1 peptide vaccine. These receptors were collected from a man in his forties with glioma.

As concerns this clone: At one end the junction does not follow the germline gene, possibly because of a read error. This chain uses TRBV7-7 with TRBJ2-3; TRBD1 agrees at 9 bases. The CDR3 length is 16 residues. The germline V gene has CDR1 SSHAT and CDR2 FNYEAQ (reference sequence). The CDR3 bases are TGTGCTAGCAGCTTAAACAGGGGGCTTGGCACAGATACGCAGTATTTT. Protein: CASSLNRGLGTDTQYF.

The chain employs TRBV7-3 and TRBJ2-5; no firm D call. This CDR3 has 14 residues. V lost 2 bases and J 1 base, leaving 8 bases between the germline ends. The germline V gene encodes CDR1 SGHTA and CDR2 FQGTGA. Here the CDR3 reads CASSLSGSQETQYF. The CDR3 bases are TGTGCCAGCAGCTTATCGGGCAGCCAAGAGACCCAGTACTTC.

J is TRBJ2-3 and V is TRBV25-1, with 11 bases identical to TRBD2. This CDR3 is 15 amino acids long. Germline V lookup: CDR1 MGHDK, CDR2 SYGVNS. The ends lost 5 bases at V and 6 bases at J; junction bases unmatched: 7. CDR3 region: CASSLIAGGLDTQYF. The CDR3 bases are TGTGCCAGCAGTTTAATAGCGGGGGGGCTGGATACGCAGTATTTT.

The genes are TRBV5-1 and TRBJ2-1, with D uncertain. The CDR3 is 13 residues long. V was cut by 3 bases and J by 7 bases, with 11 bases left in between. Germline V gene sequence: CDR1 SGHRS, CDR2 YFSETQ. For the CDR3, the DNA is TGCGCCAGCAGCTGGGGATCCACAAATGAGCAGTTCTTC. Its translation: CASSWGSTNEQFF.

The chain combines TRBV7-9 with TRBJ2-7; 8 bases line up with TRBD2. The CDR3 consists of 15 residues. Germline-derived CDR1 and CDR2 are SEHNR and FQNEAQ (reference sequence). The V and J ends lost 5 bases and 5 bases, in that order; junction bases with no gene match: 11. The CDR3 here is CASSPRLLAGHEQYF. The CDR3 region has the DNA TGTGCCAGCAGCCCCCGCCTATTAGCGGGACACGAGCAGTACTTC.

This chain connects TRBV6-4 to TRBJ2-2, with D possibly TRBD2 on 5 matching bases. The V end was cut by 8 bases, the J end by 1 base, with 11 bases between. Looked up from germline, CDR1 is MRHNA and CDR2 is SNTAGT. The CDR3 has 14 amino acids. In nucleotides, the CDR3 is TGTGCCAGCGCCTCGAGCGGGAACACCGGGGAGCTGTTTTTT. Encoded protein: CASASSGNTGELFF.